This TCR beta chain was observed in a study of neurological immune-mediated disorders. Many counts were recorded for this clonotype. Its cognate antigen is unknown. Findings and limits, study-wide: Expanded clones shared no identical CDR3 amino acid sequences across subjects, which suggested private TCR-beta repertoires in all groups.

Germline V gene sequence: CDR1 SGHRS, CDR2 YFSETQ. CDR3 length equals 14 residues. Trimming stripped 0 bases from V and 2 bases from J, with 8 bases between. TCRdb reprocessed the 5' RACE reads via MiXCR and lists one record per CDR3 protein. Seen here are some 71,000 distinct CDR3 sequences, about a tenth observed once, and the top ten hold approximately 10%. Time point described: longitudinal time-point 1 (baseline). The source of this sequence is a man younger than 45 in good health. The genes are TRBV5-1 and TRBJ2-5; D gene unclear. Material for sequencing was PBMCs. CDR3 region: CASSLALGQETQYF. In DNA, the CDR3 is TGCGCCAGCAGCTTGGCCCTTGGGCAAGAGACCCAGTACTTC.